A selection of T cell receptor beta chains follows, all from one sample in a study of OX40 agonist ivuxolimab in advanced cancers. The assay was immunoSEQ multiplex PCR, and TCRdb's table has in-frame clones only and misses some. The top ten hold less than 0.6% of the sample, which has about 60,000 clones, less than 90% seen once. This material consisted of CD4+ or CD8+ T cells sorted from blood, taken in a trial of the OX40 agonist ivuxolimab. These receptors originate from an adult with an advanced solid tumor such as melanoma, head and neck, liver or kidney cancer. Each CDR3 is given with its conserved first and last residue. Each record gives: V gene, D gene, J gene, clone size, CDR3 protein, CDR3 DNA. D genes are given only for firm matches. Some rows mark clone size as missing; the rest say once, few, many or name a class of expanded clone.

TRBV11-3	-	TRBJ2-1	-	CASSLGDASYNEQFF	TGTGCCAGCAGCTTAGGGGACGCCTCCTACAATGAGCAGTTCTTC
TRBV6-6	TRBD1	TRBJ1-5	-	CASSSGQGINQPQHF	TGTGCCAGCAGCTCTGGACAGGGGATCAATCAGCCCCAGCATTTT
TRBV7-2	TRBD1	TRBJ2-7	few	CASSFRDSTYEQYF	TGTGCCAGCAGCTTCCGGGACAGTACCTACGAGCAGTACTTC
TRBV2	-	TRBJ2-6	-	CASQAAGANVLTF	TGTGCCAGCCAGGCGGCTGGGGCCAACGTCCTGACTTTC
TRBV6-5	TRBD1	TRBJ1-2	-	CASRGTGGDYGYTF	TGTGCCAGCAGGGGGACAGGGGGCGACTATGGCTACACCTTC
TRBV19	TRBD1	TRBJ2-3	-	CASSIAQGATDTQYF	TGTGCCAGTAGTATAGCTCAGGGGGCCACAGATACGCAGTATTTT
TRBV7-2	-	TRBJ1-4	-	CASRTDRLSEKLFF	TGTGCCAGCCGAACGGACAGATTGAGTGAAAAACTGTTTTTT
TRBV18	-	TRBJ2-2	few	CASSPPARGYTGELFF	TGTGCCAGCTCACCTCCTGCCAGGGGCTACACCGGGGAGCTGTTTTTT
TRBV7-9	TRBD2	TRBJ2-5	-	CASSPRLAGFETQYF	TGTGCCAGCAGCCCGAGACTAGCGGGGTTTGAGACCCAGTACTTC
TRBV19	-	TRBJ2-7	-	CASSSVAVYEQYF	TGTGCCAGTAGCTCCGTGGCTGTATACGAGCAGTACTTC
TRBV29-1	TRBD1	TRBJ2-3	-	CSVGTGLTDTQYF	TGCAGCGTCGGGACAGGTCTCACAGATACGCAGTATTTT
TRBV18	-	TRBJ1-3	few	CASSPRPDHSGNTIYF	TGTGCCAGCTCACCACGTCCAGATCACTCTGGAAACACCATATATTTT
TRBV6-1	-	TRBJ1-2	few	CASSMTDYGYTF	TGTGCCAGCAGTATGACCGACTATGGCTACACCTTC
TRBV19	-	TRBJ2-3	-	CASSPPTVKLTDTQYF	TGTGCCAGTAGTCCACCCACGGTCAAGCTCACAGATACGCAGTATTTT
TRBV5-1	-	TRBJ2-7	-	CASSFPPEREQYF	TGCGCCAGCAGCTTTCCCCCTGAACGGGAGCAGTACTTC
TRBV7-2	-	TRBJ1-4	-	CASSLGYWEKLFF	TGTGCCAGCAGCTTAGGATACTGGGAAAAACTGTTTTTT
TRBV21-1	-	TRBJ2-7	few	CASSKGVRDSNEQYF	TGTGCCAGCAGCAAAGGGGTAAGAGACAGTAACGAGCAGTACTTC
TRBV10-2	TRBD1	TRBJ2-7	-	CASNLQGAGEQYF	TGCGCCAGCAACCTCCAGGGGGCTGGGGAGCAGTACTTC
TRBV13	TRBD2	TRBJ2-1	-	CASNLGTSAYNEQFF	TGTGCCAGCAACCTCGGGACTAGCGCCTACAATGAGCAGTTCTTC
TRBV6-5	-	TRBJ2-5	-	CASRGTTSETQYF	TGTGCCAGCAGGGGGACAACCTCAGAGACCCAGTACTTC